This is a list of T cell receptor beta chains from one sample in a study of shared clonotypes between healthy human individuals. Assay used: immunoSEQ multiplex PCR; TCRdb lists only in-frame clones, some missing. The data show about 960,000 clones, 76% seen once. The sample taken for sequencing was memory CD4+ T cells sorted from blood. These receptors were obtained from a man aged 18 to 30 in good health. CDR3s include the opening cysteine and the closing phenylalanine or tryptophan. A D gene is named only where the DNA matches it firmly. Expanded clones get a size class; other rows say once, few or many, or leave the size out.

TRBJ1-2 | TRBV7-9 | - | - | CASSLPTFYGYTF | TGTGCCAGCAGCCTCCCCACCTTCTATGGCTACACCTTC
TRBJ2-7 | TRBV6-5 | - | few | CASSLESSYEQYF | TGTGCCAGCAGCCTAGAGAGCTCCTACGAGCAGTACTTC
TRBJ2-2 | TRBV11-3 | - | - | CASSLGRGNTGELFF | TGTGCCAGCAGCTTAGGTCGGGGAAACACCGGGGAGCTGTTTTTT
TRBJ2-2 | TRBV2 | - | - | CASKSDSNTGELFF | TGTGCCAGCAAATCGGACAGCAACACCGGGGAGCTGTTTTTT
TRBJ1-6 | TRBV18 | - | - | CASSIQGGNSPLHF | TGTGCCAGCTCAATTCAGGGAGGAAATTCACCCCTCCACTTT
TRBJ2-3 | TRBV11-3 | TRBD2 | - | CASSLSAGGPTDTQYF | TGTGCCAGCAGCTTATCGGCGGGAGGCCCCACAGATACGCAGTATTTT
TRBJ2-6 | TRBV2 | - | - | CASSVSSGANVLTF | TGTGCCAGCAGTGTCAGCTCTGGGGCCAACGTCCTGACTTTC
TRBJ1-6 | TRBV5-1 | - | few | CASSLDLSGINSPLHF | TGCGCCAGCAGCTTGGATTTAAGTGGAATTAATTCACCCCTCCACTTT
TRBJ2-1 | TRBV18 | TRBD2 | - | CASSPPIAGGSYNEQFF | TGTGCCAGCTCACCACCGATAGCGGGAGGGTCTTACAATGAGCAGTTCTTC
TRBJ1-4 | TRBV30 | - | - | CAWTRGGTNEKLFF | TGTGCCTGGACGCGGGGAGGCACTAATGAAAAACTGTTTTTT
TRBJ2-6 | TRBV5-1 | TRBD1 | - | CASSLNPDRASGANVLTF | TGCGCCAGCAGCCTAAACCCAGACAGGGCCTCTGGGGCCAACGTCCTGACTTTC
TRBJ1-6 | TRBV6-1 | - | - | CASSVLRDSPLHF | TGTGCCAGCAGTGTTCTCAGGGATTCACCCCTCCACTTT
TRBJ1-1 | TRBV7-9 | TRBD1 | - | CASSSDRGYGDTEAFF | TGTGCCAGCAGCTCGGACAGGGGGTATGGAGACACTGAAGCTTTCTTT
TRBJ2-7 | TRBV7-2 | - | - | CASSLGTGATGREQYF | TGTGCCAGCAGCTTGGGTACGGGGGCCACAGGACGAGAGCAGTACTTC
TRBJ2-3 | TRBV19 | - | - | CASSADWFTDTQYF | TGTGCCAGTAGCGCAGACTGGTTCACAGATACGCAGTATTTT
TRBJ2-5 | TRBV10-2 | - | - | CATEGNQETQYF | TGCGCCACCGAGGGCAACCAAGAGACCCAGTACTTC
TRBJ2-3 | TRBV9 | TRBD2 | - | CASSVAFPAGVNTDTQYF | TGTGCCAGCAGCGTAGCCTTCCCAGCGGGAGTGAACACAGATACGCAGTATTTT
TRBJ2-7 | TRBV11-2 | - | few | CASSLQALGPYEQYF | TGTGCCAGCAGCTTACAAGCCCTAGGGCCTTACGAGCAGTACTTC
TRBJ1-2 | TRBV30 | - | few | CAWSVPGQGYYGYTF | TGTGCCTGGAGCGTCCCCGGACAAGGGTATTATGGCTACACCTTC